This T cell receptor (beta chain) was sequenced for a study of blood T cell repertoires in COVID-19. Whole-study context: Sample material is recorded as cDNA or gDNA derived from T cells, B-cell-depleted T cells, or PBMCs.

How the authors handled the data: Quantification of nucleated cells was approximated via reference gene primer amplification. Only in-frame clones appear in the TCRdb table, and some are missing; sequencing was by immunoSEQ multiplex PCR. V and J calls and clone size are as listed in that table; D and trimming were resolved from the DNA. The table lists more than 150,000 clones, over 70% of them singletons. The germline V gene encodes CDR1 LGHDT and CDR2 YNNKEL (reference sequence). V was trimmed by 4 bases and J by 0 bases, leaving 13 bases between them. The CDR3 length is 16 residues. The source is a woman aged 60 to 75 with acute or convalescent COVID-19. The chain employs TRBV3-1 (or the pseudogene TRBV3-2) and TRBJ1-3, with D possibly TRBD1 on 5 matching bases. Sequenced sample: peripheral blood. CDR3 residues: CASSLYQGSSGNTIYF. In nucleotides, the CDR3 is TGTGCCAGCAGCCTCTACCAGGGAAGCTCTGGAAACACCATATATTTT.